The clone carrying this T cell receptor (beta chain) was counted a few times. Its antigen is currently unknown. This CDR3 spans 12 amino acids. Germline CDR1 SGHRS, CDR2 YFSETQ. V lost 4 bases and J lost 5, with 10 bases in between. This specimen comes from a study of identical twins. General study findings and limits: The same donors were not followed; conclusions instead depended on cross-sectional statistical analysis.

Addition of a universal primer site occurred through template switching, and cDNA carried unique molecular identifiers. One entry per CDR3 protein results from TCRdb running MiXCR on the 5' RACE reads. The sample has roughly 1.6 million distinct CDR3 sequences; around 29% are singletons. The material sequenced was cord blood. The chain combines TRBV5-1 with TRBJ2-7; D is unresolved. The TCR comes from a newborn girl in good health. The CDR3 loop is CASSPDGNEQYF. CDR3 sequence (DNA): TGCGCCAGCAGCCCGGACGGCAACGAGCAGTACTTC.